This T cell receptor beta chain was found in a study of T cell responses to AZD1222 COVID-19 vaccine. Whole-study results and caveats: Among the donors, most were white British and more were female, and clonal diversity was possibly underestimated. With dominance at 160-218 and 743-854, vaccine-associated CD4 TCRs spanned spike.

The method was immunoSEQ multiplex PCR; TCRdb's version includes in-frame clones alone and lacks a portion of them. The data contain some 120,000 clones, approximately 90% of them singletons. Regarding this clone: Antigen: not known.

Trimming cost V 1 base and J 7 bases, with 11 bases left between them. Per the germline V gene, CDR1 is MGHRA and CDR2 is YSYEKL. The CDR3 totals 14 residues. The clonotype originates from an adult in good health. The chain carries TRBV4-1 and TRBJ1-5; D gene uncertain. The material sequenced was peripheral blood, taken on day 0 of MenACWY control vaccination. The CDR3 sequence is CASSQGPLGQPQHF. The CDR3, as DNA: TGCGCCAGCAGCCAAGGGCCCCTCGGACAGCCCCAGCATTTT.